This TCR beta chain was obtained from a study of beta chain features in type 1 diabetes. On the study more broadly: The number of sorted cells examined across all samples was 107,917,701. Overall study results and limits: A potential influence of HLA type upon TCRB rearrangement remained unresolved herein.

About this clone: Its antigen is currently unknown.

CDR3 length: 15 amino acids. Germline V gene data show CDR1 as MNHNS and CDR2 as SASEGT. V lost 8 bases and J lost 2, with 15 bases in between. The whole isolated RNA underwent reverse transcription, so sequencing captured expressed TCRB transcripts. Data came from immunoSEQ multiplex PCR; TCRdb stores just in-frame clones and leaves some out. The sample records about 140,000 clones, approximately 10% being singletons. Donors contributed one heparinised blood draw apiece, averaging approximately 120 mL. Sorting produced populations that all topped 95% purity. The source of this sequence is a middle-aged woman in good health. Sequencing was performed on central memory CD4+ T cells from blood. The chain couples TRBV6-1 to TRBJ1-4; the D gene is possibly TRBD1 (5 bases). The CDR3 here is CASGQGASTNEKLFF. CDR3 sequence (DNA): TGTGCCAGCGGGCAAGGGGCGTCCACTAATGAAAAACTGTTTTTT.